Shown below are 17 T cell receptor beta chains from a single sample sequenced in a study of T cell responses to AZD1222 COVID-19 vaccine. Clones were read by immunoSEQ multiplex PCR, and TCRdb kept only the in-frame ones, dropping some. The table has approximately 140,000 clones, roughly nine tenths seen once; the top ten hold more than 3%. The sequenced sample was peripheral blood, obtained 28 days after the second AZD1222 dose. All receptors come from an adult who received the AZD1222 COVID-19 vaccine.

V gene TRBV13 combines with J gene TRBJ2-2; D may match TRBD1 or TRBD2 (5 bases each). The ends were cut back, 5 bases at V and 4 bases at J, with 20 bases in the middle. Per germline, CDR1 PRHDT and CDR2 FYEKMQ (reference sequence). The CDR3 spans 17 residues. CDR3 in amino acids: CASSHYGWDLFTGELFF. The CDR3 DNA follows: TGTGCCAGCAGCCATTACGGGTGGGACCTATTCACCGGGGAGCTGTTTTTT.

Concerning this clone itself: Other nucleotide sequences from this sample produce the same CDR3. V usage is TRBV5-4 and J usage is TRBJ2-7; possibly TRBD1 or TRBD2 for D (7 bases each). With 3 bases removed from V and 3 bases from J, the gap between germline ends came to 13 bases. In germline, CDR1 is SGHNT, CDR2 YYREEE (reference sequence). The length of the CDR3 is 14 residues. As DNA, the CDR3 is TGTGCCAGCAGCTCCCAGGGGGGGGGCTACGAGCAGTACTTC. Translation gives CASSSQGGGYEQYF.

This clone was recorded a few times. The genes are TRBV3-1 (or the pseudogene TRBV3-2) and TRBJ2-7; D may be TRBD2 (5 bases). The germline CDR1 and CDR2 sequences are LGHDT and YNNKEL (reference sequence). V shed 1 base and J shed 7 bases, with 14 bases lying between them. The CDR3 contains 14 residues. CDR3 amino acids: CASSQGSGSEEQYF. The CDR3 DNA reads TGTGCCAGCAGCCAAGGGTCGGGGTCGGAAGAGCAGTACTTC.

The genes are TRBV19 and TRBJ2-7, with D maybe TRBD1 (5 bases). Germline CDR1 reads LNHDA; CDR2 reads SQIVND (reference sequence). Trimming took 10 bases from V and 5 from J, leaving 21 bases between them. The CDR3 extends over 14 amino acids. In nucleotides, the CDR3 is TGTGCCACCAAAACAGGCGGCCCGAGGAACGAGCAGTACTTC. Its protein product is CATKTGGPRNEQYF.

J is TRBJ2-7 and V is TRBV12-3 or TRBV12-4; 8 positions match TRBD1. J lost 5 bases, V lost 6 bases, and 6 bases had no gene match. The CDR3 is made up of 13 amino acids. CDR3 loop: CASRATGANEQYF. The CDR3 nucleotides read TGTGCCAGCAGGGCGACAGGGGCCAACGAGCAGTACTTC.

The genes are TRBV18 and TRBJ1-2, with 8 bases that match TRBD1. The CDR3 is 15 residues long. The trim removed 3 bases at V and 4 bases at J, leaving 7 bases unmatched. The germline V gene has CDR1 KGHSH and CDR2 LQKENI. The chain's CDR3 is CASSPGQGGPYGYTF. Here the CDR3 DNA reads TGTGCCAGCTCACCCGGACAGGGAGGTCCCTATGGCTACACCTTC.

V and J are TRBV4-1 and TRBJ2-1; 8 bases match TRBD1. The CDR3 runs to 16 residues. The germline gives CDR1 MGHRA, CDR2 YSYEKL. The V gene end was trimmed by 6 bases and the J gene end by 9 bases; junction bases not matched to a gene: 16. The CDR3 DNA sequence: TGCGCCAGCAGAGTGACCGGGACAGGAATTTTTGGTGAGCAGTTCTTC. Translated: CASRVTGTGIFGEQFF.

The chain employs TRBV5-1 and TRBJ1-6; 10 bases match TRBD1. Germline V gene lookup returns CDR1 SGHRS and CDR2 YFSETQ. The CDR3 runs to 16 residues. V was clipped by 4 bases and J by 5 bases; unmatched bases: 6. The CDR3 reads CASSLGTGVDNSPLHF. The DNA of the CDR3 is TGCGCCAGCAGCCTAGGGACAGGGGTAGATAATTCACCCCTCCACTTT.

The chain employs TRBV11-2 and TRBJ1-4, with D tentatively TRBD1 (5 bases). The CDR3 is 15 amino acids. The V gene's germline CDR1 is SGHAT and CDR2 FQNNGV. The germline V and J ends were trimmed by 2 bases and 8 bases, with 15 bases remaining between them. Here the CDR3 reads CASSLIGGREEKLFF. As DNA, the CDR3 is TGTGCCAGCAGCTTAATCGGGGGTCGGGAAGAAAAACTGTTTTTT.

This chain joins TRBV18 and TRBJ1-1; no clear D gene. Germline V gives CDR1 KGHSH, CDR2 LQKENI. The CDR3 has 13 amino acids. Between the trimmed V and J ends, which lost 6 bases and 2 bases, there was a span of 10 bases. The chain's CDR3 is CASSQLGNTEAFF. The DNA for the CDR3 is TGTGCCAGCTCCCAACTTGGCAACACTGAAGCTTTCTTT.

V and J are TRBV27 and TRBJ2-1; D uncertain. CDR3 length: 12 amino acids. From germline, CDR1 is MNHEY and CDR2 SMNVEV (reference sequence). V shed 6 bases and J shed 2 bases, with 5 bases lying between them. CDR3 amino acids: CASRGTYNEQFF. The CDR3 DNA is TGTGCCAGCAGGGGAACCTACAATGAGCAGTTCTTC.

The chain is built from TRBV6-2 or TRBV6-3 and TRBJ2-3; 7 bases agree with TRBD2. Germline CDR1 MNHEY, CDR2 SVGEGT. Trimming removed 2 bases from V and 6 bases from J; junction bases left unmatched: 8. The CDR3 totals 15 residues. This CDR3 reads CASSYTSGTWDTQYF. CDR3 coding DNA: TGTGCCAGCAGTTACACAAGCGGGACTTGGGATACGCAGTATTTT.

The chain is built from TRBV10-1 and TRBJ2-7, with 9 bases lining up with TRBD1. Trimming at V came to 2 bases and at J to 2 bases, leaving 1 base not matched to a gene. Germline-derived CDR1 and CDR2 are WNHNN and SYGVQD (reference sequence). The CDR3 runs to 14 residues. The CDR3 region has the DNA TGCGCCAGCAGTGAGGGACAGGGGACCTACGAGCAGTACTTC. This encodes CASSEGQGTYEQYF.

The chain employs TRBV3-1 (or the pseudogene TRBV3-2) and TRBJ2-6, with D possibly being TRBD1 (6 bases). V was clipped by 5 bases and J by 5 bases, with 16 bases between them. In germline, CDR1 is LGHDT, CDR2 YNNKEL (reference sequence). The CDR3 loop spans 16 amino acids. The CDR3 bases are TGTGCCAGCAGCTCACAGGGTCCTCTCTGGGCCAACGTCCTGACTTTC. As protein: CASSSQGPLWANVLTF.

This chain connects TRBV28 to TRBJ1-5, with D possibly matching TRBD1 (6 bases). Germline loops: CDR1 MDHEN, CDR2 SYDVKM. V was shortened by 4 bases and J by 3 bases, with 13 bases between the two germline ends. The CDR3 is 15 amino acids. The CDR3 coding sequence is TGTGCCAGCAGTTCCCCAACAGGGTTCAATCAGCCCCAGCATTTT. Translation gives CASSSPTGFNQPQHF.

The rearrangement joins TRBV24-1 to TRBJ1-5; perhaps TRBD1 as D (5 bases). V dropped 3 bases and J dropped 1 base, with 9 bases sitting between them. Germline CDR1 KGHDR, CDR2 SFDVKD. The length of the CDR3 is 15 residues. Here the CDR3 reads CATSDARGSNQPQHF. As DNA, the CDR3 is TGTGCCACCAGTGATGCCCGGGGGAGCAATCAGCCCCAGCATTTT.

J is TRBJ1-4 and V is TRBV5-5; 9 nucleotides line up with TRBD1. CDR3 length: 16 amino acids. CDR1 and CDR2 from the germline V gene are SGHKS and YYEKEE (reference sequence). J lost 6 bases, V lost 2 bases, and 8 bases had no gene match. The CDR3 region is CASSLWGTGLDEKLFF. The CDR3 DNA sequence: TGTGCCAGCAGCTTATGGGGGACAGGGCTAGATGAAAAACTGTTTTTT.